What follows is one T cell receptor (beta chain) and its context. The CDR3 is 13 residues long. The germline gives CDR1 SGDLS, CDR2 YYNGEE. V lost 4 bases and J 4 bases, leaving 10 bases between the germline ends. The data stem from a study of low-dose radiotherapy and immunotherapy resistance in tumors. Time point indicated: before trial treatment. Primers targeting TRAV and TRBV primed first-strand cDNA, covering alpha and beta chains. TCR amplification involved 20 to 25 PCR cycles with a constant-region primer and V-primer adapter. Amplification of isolated mRNA was accomplished via in vitro transcription. One entry per CDR3 protein, called by TCRdb with MiXCR from the reads. The sample carries 80,000 to 90,000 distinct CDR3 sequences, roughly 19% recorded once.

The V and J genes are TRBV9 and TRBJ2-3; D is undetermined. The source material was PBMCs, sampled before treatment. The clonotype was recovered from a male donor with prostate cancer. The CDR3 nucleotides are TGTGCCAGCAGCTCAGCCTCCGCAGATACGCAGTATTTT. Protein: CASSSASADTQYF.